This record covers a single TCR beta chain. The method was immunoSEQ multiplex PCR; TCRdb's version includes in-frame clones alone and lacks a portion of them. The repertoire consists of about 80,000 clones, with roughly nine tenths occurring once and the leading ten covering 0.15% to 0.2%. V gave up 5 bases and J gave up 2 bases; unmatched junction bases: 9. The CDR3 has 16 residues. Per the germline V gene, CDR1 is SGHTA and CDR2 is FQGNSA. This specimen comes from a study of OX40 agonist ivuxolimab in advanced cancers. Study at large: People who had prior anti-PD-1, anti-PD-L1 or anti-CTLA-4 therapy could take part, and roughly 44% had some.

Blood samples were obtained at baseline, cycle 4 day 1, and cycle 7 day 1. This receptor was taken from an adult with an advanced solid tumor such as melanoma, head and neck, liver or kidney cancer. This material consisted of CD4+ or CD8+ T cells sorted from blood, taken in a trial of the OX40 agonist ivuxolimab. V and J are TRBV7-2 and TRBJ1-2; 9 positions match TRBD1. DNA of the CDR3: TGTGCCAGCAGCATAAAACCGGGACAGGGAAACTATGGCTACACCTTC. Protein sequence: CASSIKPGQGNYGYTF.